These 20 T cell receptor beta chains were sequenced from one sample in a study of glioma-infiltrating T cells after dendritic cell vaccination. Assay: immunoSEQ multiplex PCR; the TCRdb copy retains only in-frame clones and omits some. The sample contains about 92,000 clones, 85% to 90% of which appear only once. The sequencing used blood, collected before dendritic cell vaccination. Receptors originate from a human donor with glioblastoma.

The V call is TRBV2, the J call TRBJ1-1; maybe TRBD1 (6 bases). Between the trimmed V and J ends, which lost 7 bases and 1 base, there was a span of 16 bases. The germline V gene has CDR1 SNHLY and CDR2 FYNNEI. The CDR3 has 15 residues. The DNA for the CDR3 is TGTGCCAGCAATTTCGTCAGGACAGCGAACACTGAAGCTTTCTTT. This translates into CASNFVRTANTEAFF.

This clone appeared a few times. The chain joins TRBV4-3 to TRBJ1-6, with 10 bases matching TRBD1. The ends lost 3 bases at V and 5 bases at J; junction bases unmatched: 4. The germline V gene has CDR1 LGHNA and CDR2 YSLEER. The CDR3 runs to 16 residues. The CDR3 DNA reads TGCGCCAGCAGCCACTCCGGGACAGGGGATAATTCACCCCTCCACTTT. Amino acids: CASSHSGTGDNSPLHF.

For this clone: Without the conserved terminal phenylalanine or tryptophan, this CDR3 likely stems from a read error. This chain uses TRBV10-2 with TRBJ1-2; TRBD1 agrees at 9 bases. V trimming: 7 bases; J trimming: 6 bases; junction bases outside the gene matches: 15. This CDR3 has 16 residues. The germline gives CDR1 WSHSY, CDR2 SAAADI. The CDR3 nucleotides read TGCGCCAGCAAATCAAGCCGGGACAGGGTGGGGAATGGCTACACCCTC. It codes for CASKSSRDRVGNGYTL.

V is TRBV7-3 and J is TRBJ1-1; 7 bases are shared with TRBD1. Germline-derived CDR1 and CDR2 are SGHTA and FQGTGA. J gave up 4 bases and V 4 bases, and 3 bases lay outside the gene matches. This CDR3 region has 13 residues. CDR3 loop: CASSSSGGTEAFF. As DNA, the CDR3 is TGTGCCAGCAGCTCGTCAGGGGGCACTGAAGCTTTCTTT.

This chain's CDR3 is CASSWTDPQNQPQHF. CDR3 in DNA: TGTGCCAGCAGCTGGACAGACCCACAAAATCAGCCCCAGCATTTT. The gene calls are TRBV28 and TRBJ1-5; the D gene is possibly TRBD1 (6 bases). The CDR3 has 15 amino acids. The V gene lost 6 bases and the J gene lost 4 bases, with 16 bases spanning the gap. Germline CDR1 and CDR2: MDHEN and SYDVKM.

The chain couples TRBV6-6 to TRBJ1-2, with 8 bases fitting TRBD1. The CDR3 sequence is 15 residues long. Looked up from germline, CDR1 is MNHNY and CDR2 is SVGAGI (reference sequence). The trim removed 6 bases at V and 7 bases at J, leaving 13 bases unmatched. The CDR3 here is CASSYPSGQGRGYTF. The CDR3 nucleotides read TGTGCCAGCAGCTACCCTTCCGGACAGGGACGTGGCTACACCTTC.

The chain is built from TRBV2 and TRBJ1-2; the match to TRBD1 covers 10 bases. V was pared by 9 bases and J by 4 bases, with 8 bases of the junction left unmatched. CDR3 length equals 14 residues. Per the germline V gene, CDR1 is SNHLY and CDR2 is FYNNEI. CDR3 sequence reads: CASRDRGFFYGYTF. CDR3 sequence (DNA): TGTGCCAGTCGGGACAGGGGTTTTTTCTATGGCTACACCTTC.

The J gene is TRBJ2-3, the V gene TRBV5-1; 8 nucleotides agree with TRBD2. CDR1 is SGHRS and CDR2 is YFSETQ in the germline V gene. Trimming cost V 7 bases and J 4 bases; bases outside gene matches: 2. CDR3 length equals 12 residues. CDR3 nucleotide sequence: TGCGCCAGCGGGACTAGTGCAGATACGCAGTATTTT. It is translated as CASGTSADTQYF.

The chain carries TRBV19 and TRBJ2-1; possibly TRBD1 for D (5 bases). Looked up from germline, CDR1 is LNHDA and CDR2 is SQIVND (reference sequence). This CDR3 region has 15 residues. Deletions cut 1 base from V and 5 bases from J, with 12 bases between. The CDR3 DNA is TGTGCCAGTAGTATAGGTCAGGGAAAAGACAATGAGCAGTTCTTC. This encodes CASSIGQGKDNEQFF.

This clone has a handful of counts. V is TRBV7-2 and J is TRBJ2-7; TRBD2 aligns across 7 bases. This CDR3 spans 12 amino acids. Per germline, CDR1 SGHTA and CDR2 FQGNSA. Trimming removed 8 bases from V and 5 bases from J; junction bases left unmatched: 6. This CDR3 is CASGGTIHEQYF. The CDR3 DNA reads as TGTGCCAGCGGCGGGACTATCCACGAGCAGTACTTC.

This clone was observed a handful of times. This chain connects TRBV10-2 to TRBJ2-3; D is perhaps TRBD2 (6 bases). This CDR3 has 11 residues. Germline V gives CDR1 WSHSY, CDR2 SAAADI. Trimming left V 4 bases short and J 8 bases short, with 7 bases between. The DNA for the CDR3 is TGCGCCAGCAGTGTCGGGAGTACGCAGTATTTT. It encodes CASSVGSTQYF.

The chain is built from TRBV10-3 and TRBJ1-6; the D is unclear. CDR1 is ENHRY and CDR2 is SYGVKD in the germline V gene. The CDR3 has 14 residues. The V end lost 4 bases, the J end lost 0 bases, and 4 bases lay between the germline ends. CDR3 protein: CAISASSYNSPLHF. CDR3 coding DNA: TGTGCCATCAGTGCCAGCTCCTATAATTCACCCCTCCACTTT.

V usage is TRBV5-1 and J usage is TRBJ1-5; TRBD1 might be the D (6 bases). Per the germline V gene, CDR1 is SGHRS and CDR2 is YFSETQ. Trimming removed 0 bases from V and 6 bases from J, with 13 bases in between. The CDR3 extends over 15 amino acids. In DNA form, the CDR3 reads TGCGCCAGCAGCTTGGCAGGGGTGACGGGTCAGCCCCAGCATTTT. It specifies CASSLAGVTGQPQHF. Combining the CDR3 with reference TRBV5-1 and TRBJ1-5 gives the whole variable domain KAGVTQTPRYLIKTRGQQVTLSCSPISGHRSVSWYQQTPGQGLQFLFEYFSETQRNKGNFPGRFSGRQFSNSRSEMNVSTLELGDSALYLCASSLAGVTGQPQHFGDGTRLSIL.

The chain is built from TRBV18 and TRBJ1-1; D might be TRBD1 (5 bases). Germline V gives CDR1 KGHSH, CDR2 LQKENI. The V end was cut by 6 bases, the J end by 6 bases, with 14 bases between. The CDR3 sequence is 13 residues long. The DNA of the CDR3 is TGTGCCAGCTCCTACCGACAGTTGGCTGAAGCTTTCTTT. As protein: CASSYRQLAEAFF. Combining the CDR3 with reference TRBV18 and TRBJ1-1 gives the whole variable domain NAGVMQNPRHLVRRRGQEARLRCSPMKGHSHVYWYRQLPEEGLKFMVYLQKENIIDESGMPKERFSAEFPKEGPSILRIQQVVRGDSAAYFCASSYRQLAEAFFGQGTRLTVV.

The rearrangement uses TRBV20-1 and TRBJ2-3; the D gene is possibly TRBD1 (5 bases). This CDR3 is 10 amino acids long. The V gene's germline CDR1 is DFQATT and CDR2 SNEGSKA (reference sequence). Trimming pared 6 bases from V and 8 bases from J, leaving 9 bases between. The CDR3 nucleotides read TGCAGTGCGGCGCAGGGTACGCAGTATTTT. Protein: CSAAQGTQYF.

The chain has TRBV2 and TRBJ2-7; 9 nucleotides match TRBD1. Germline CDR1 SNHLY, CDR2 FYNNEI. The CDR3 loop spans 14 amino acids. The ends lost 6 bases at V and 4 bases at J; junction bases unmatched: 7. CDR3: CASRKGQGLYEQYF. In DNA, the CDR3 is TGTGCCAGCAGAAAGGGACAGGGACTTTACGAGCAGTACTTC.

This clone appeared a single time. The V gene is TRBV2, the J gene TRBJ2-7, with D perhaps matching TRBD1 (6 bases). The CDR3 is 16 amino acids. CDR1 and CDR2 from the germline V gene are SNHLY and FYNNEI. V gave up 3 bases and J gave up 0 bases, with 15 bases separating them. CDR3 in amino acids: CASSDRRDISSYEQYF. CDR3 DNA sequence: TGTGCCAGCAGTGACCGCCGGGACATAAGCTCCTACGAGCAGTACTTC.

The chain is built from TRBV5-5 and TRBJ2-1; 8 nucleotides line up with TRBD2. V shed 1 base and J 4 bases; nucleotides not matched to a gene: 13. In germline, CDR1 is SGHKS, CDR2 YYEKEE (reference sequence). The CDR3 runs to 18 residues. This chain's CDR3 is CASSLSRSGSPRYNEQFF. The CDR3 region has the DNA TGTGCCAGCAGCTTGAGTCGGAGCGGGAGTCCGCGGTACAATGAGCAGTTCTTC.

The chain combines TRBV28 with TRBJ2-2; perhaps TRBD2 as D (6 bases). CDR1 and CDR2 (germline): MDHEN, SYDVKM. V was clipped by 6 bases and J by 7 bases, with 12 bases between them. This CDR3 contains 13 residues. The CDR3 coding sequence is TGTGCCAGCAGGGGTGTGGGGGGCGGGGAGCTGTTTTTT. It translates to CASRGVGGGELFF.

This rearrangement joins TRBV15 to TRBJ2-7; 8 nucleotides match TRBD2. The germline V gene has CDR1 LNHNV and CDR2 YYDKDF (reference sequence). Trimming at V came to 5 bases and at J to 5 bases, leaving 8 bases not matched to a gene. This CDR3 contains 14 residues. CDR3 region: CATSAGGGSDEQYF. The CDR3 bases are TGTGCCACCAGCGCCGGCGGGGGGTCCGACGAGCAGTACTTC.